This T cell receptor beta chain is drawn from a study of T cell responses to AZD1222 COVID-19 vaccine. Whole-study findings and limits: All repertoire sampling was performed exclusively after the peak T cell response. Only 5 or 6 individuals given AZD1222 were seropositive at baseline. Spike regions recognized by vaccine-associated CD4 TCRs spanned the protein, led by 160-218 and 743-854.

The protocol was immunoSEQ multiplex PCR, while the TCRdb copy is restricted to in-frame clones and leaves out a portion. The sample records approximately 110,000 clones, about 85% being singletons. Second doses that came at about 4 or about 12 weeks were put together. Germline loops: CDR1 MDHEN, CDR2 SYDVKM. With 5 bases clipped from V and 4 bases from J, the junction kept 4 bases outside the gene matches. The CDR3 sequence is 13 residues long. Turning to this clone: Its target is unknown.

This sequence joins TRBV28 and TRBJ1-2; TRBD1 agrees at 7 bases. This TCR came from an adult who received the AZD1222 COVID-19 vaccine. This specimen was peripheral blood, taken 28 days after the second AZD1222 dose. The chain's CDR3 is CASSITGAYGYTF. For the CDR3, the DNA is TGTGCCAGCAGTATAACAGGGGCCTATGGCTACACCTTC.